This T cell receptor (beta chain) was profiled in a study of T cells in Graves' hyperthyroidism and ophthalmopathy. Study-level information: The initial diagnosis was the point when peripheral blood was collected, ahead of any treatment.

Amplification of TCR beta CDR3 regions was performed using RNA transcripts as template. The HTBI primer set drove a first-round RT-PCR of the TCR CDR3. TCRdb reprocessed the multiplex PCR reads via MiXCR and lists one record per CDR3 protein. In the table there are tens of thousands of distinct CDR3 sequences, approximately 50% of which are singletons. The study included ophthalmopathy patients with Clinical Activity Score at least 3, NOSPECS grade at least 4 and duration under 3 months. Every diagnosis used clinical symptoms, serum thyroxine and TRAb, thyroid ultrasound and orbital computed tomography. Germline V gene data show CDR1 as MNHNS and CDR2 as SASEGT. The CDR3 loop spans 11 amino acids. The V end was cut by 7 bases, the J end by 8 bases, with 9 bases between. Details on this clonotype: Its antigen is as yet unknown.

General study findings and limits: Stable hyperthyroidism was told apart from ophthalmopathy by a model built on 13 V-J features.

The chain is built from TRBV6-1 and TRBJ2-1; tentatively, D is TRBD1 (6 bases). What was sequenced was blood. This sequence was found in a woman in her twenties or thirties with Graves' ophthalmopathy. The CDR3 protein is CASTRQDEQFF. DNA of the CDR3: TGTGCCAGCACCCGACAGGATGAGCAGTTCTTC.